These 25 T cell receptor beta chains share one sample of origin, sequenced in a study of blood T cell repertoires in COVID-19. Assay used: immunoSEQ multiplex PCR; TCRdb lists only in-frame clones, some missing. The sample consists of around 150,000 clones, about 80% of them appearing once. Sample: PBMCs or T cells enriched from blood (not recorded which). The source is a man aged 45-60 years who had recovered from COVID-19.

This chain links TRBV10-2 with TRBJ2-7; 9 bases align to TRBD2. This CDR3 comprises 14 residues. Trimming took 5 bases from V and 4 from J; bases not matched to a gene: 6. CDR1 WSHSY and CDR2 SAAADI come from the germline V gene. The CDR3 reads CASSNSGRGYEQYF. In DNA form, the CDR3 reads TGCGCCAGCAGTAATAGCGGGAGAGGGTACGAGCAGTACTTC.

The genes are TRBV28 and TRBJ2-7, with unresolved D. CDR3 length equals 12 residues. Germline CDR1 MDHEN, CDR2 SYDVKM. Trimming pared 10 bases from V and 2 bases from J, leaving 12 bases between. The DNA of the CDR3 is TGTGCCACCACTTCGATCCCCTACGAGCAGTACTTC. It specifies CATTSIPYEQYF.

Of note for this clone: The junction does not match germline at one end; this may be a read error. The chain couples TRBV23-1 to TRBJ1-3, with D uncertain. TRBV23-1 is identified as an open reading frame with a role that is uncertain. The CDR3 covers 10 residues. CDR3 in DNA: TGCGCCACCTCTAGGAACACCGTATATTTT. Translating it yields CATSRNTVYF.

This clone came up a few times. This chain connects TRBV25-1 to TRBJ2-3; 10 nucleotides line up with TRBD2. CDR1 and CDR2 from the germline V gene are MGHDK and SYGVNS. The CDR3 is 16 residues long. V dropped 5 bases and J dropped 0; count of bases not matched to a gene: 5. CDR3 residues: CASSPLAGTSTDTQYF. The CDR3 DNA is TGTGCCAGCAGTCCACTAGCGGGGACTAGCACAGATACGCAGTATTTT.

The table lists this clone with a count of one. The gene calls are TRBV7-9 and TRBJ2-5; possible D gene TRBD2, 5 bases. Trimming removed 4 bases from V and 7 bases from J, with 13 bases in between. The germline V gene has CDR1 SEHNR and CDR2 FQNEAQ (reference sequence). The CDR3 has 13 residues. CDR3 sequence: CASSSRGSGTQYF. The CDR3 DNA is TGTGCCAGCAGCTCCCGGGGTTCGGGGACCCAGTACTTC.

V and J are TRBV15 and TRBJ2-5; a possible D gene is TRBD2 (6 bases). Looked up from germline, CDR1 is LNHNV and CDR2 is YYDKDF (reference sequence). V was pared by 4 bases and J by 1 base, with 13 bases between. This CDR3 has 15 residues. CDR3 loop: CATSNREKSQETQYF. In DNA form, the CDR3 reads TGTGCCACCAGCAACCGGGAGAAGAGCCAAGAGACCCAGTACTTC.

Of note for this clone: The sample holds other DNA sequences that translate to the same CDR3. J is TRBJ2-7 and V is TRBV11-3, with TRBD1 as a possible D gene (5 bases). V was pared by 3 bases and J by 1 base, with 10 bases between. Germline V gene lookup returns CDR1 SGHNT and CDR2 YENEEA. The CDR3 loop spans 14 amino acids. The CDR3 DNA follows: TGTGCCAGCAGCTTGGGTAGGGGATCCTACGAGCAGTACTTC. It encodes CASSLGRGSYEQYF.

This clone was found a few times. The chain links TRBV27 to TRBJ1-2; TRBD1 aligns across 7 bases. Germline assignment: CDR1 MNHEY and CDR2 SMNVEV (reference sequence). This CDR3 spans 14 amino acids. The V segment lost 6 bases and the J segment 3 bases; nucleotides outside the gene matches: 7. The CDR3 DNA reads as TGTGCCAGCAGCAATGACAGGGACTACTATGGCTACACCTTC. It codes for CASSNDRDYYGYTF.

V gene TRBV3-1 (or the pseudogene TRBV3-2) combines with J gene TRBJ2-3; 8 bases line up with TRBD2. Germline V gene data show CDR1 as LGHDT and CDR2 as YNNKEL (reference sequence). J gave up 3 bases and V 6 bases, and 8 bases lay outside the gene matches. The CDR3 has 15 amino acids. The CDR3 coding sequence is TGTGCCAGCAGACAGCGGGAGTCTCGTACAGATACGCAGTATTTT. It encodes CASRQRESRTDTQYF.

The V gene is TRBV7-6, the J gene TRBJ2-7, with a tentative D call TRBD2 (5 bases). The germline V and J ends were trimmed by 2 bases and 2 bases, with 7 bases remaining between them. The CDR3 is made up of 13 amino acids. Germline assignment: CDR1 SGHVS and CDR2 FNYEAQ. CDR3 DNA: TGTGCCAGCAGCTTACCCGGGGCCTACGAGCAGTACTTC. This sequence encodes CASSLPGAYEQYF.

The V and J genes are TRBV7-8 and TRBJ2-1; 8 bases agree with TRBD2. The CDR3 runs to 17 residues. Unmatched junction bases numbered 9, after V lost 5 bases and J lost 0 bases. Germline CDR1 SGHVS, CDR2 FQNEAQ. The DNA for the CDR3 is TGTGCCAGCAGCCCAATAAAACTAGCGGTCTCCTACAATGAGCAGTTCTTC. This sequence encodes CASSPIKLAVSYNEQFF.

In this sample, this clone turned up once. V usage is TRBV5-6 and J usage is TRBJ1-6, with D uncertain. CDR3 length: 13 amino acids. Trimming pared 1 base from V and 13 bases from J, leaving 12 bases between. In germline, CDR1 is SGHDT, CDR2 YYEEEE. This chain's CDR3 is CASSLPYGQPLHF. The CDR3 DNA reads TGTGCCAGCAGCTTGCCCTATGGGCAGCCCCTCCACTTT.

The rearrangement joins TRBV2 to TRBJ2-2; 8 positions agree with TRBD2. After removal of 5 bases from V and 1 base from J, the junction contained 6 bases not matched to a gene. The CDR3 length is 16 residues. Germline V lookup: CDR1 SNHLY, CDR2 FYNNEI. The CDR3 bases are TGTGCCAGCAGTAACGGGGGGGCCCAGAACACCGGGGAGCTGTTTTTT. It specifies CASSNGGAQNTGELFF.

This sequence joins TRBV11-3 and TRBJ1-1, with D possibly matching TRBD1 (5 bases). Germline V gene lookup returns CDR1 SGHNT and CDR2 YENEEA. The V gene lost 1 base and the J gene lost 5 bases, with 11 bases spanning the gap. The CDR3 is 14 residues long. The CDR3 loop reads CASSLGPGGTEAFF. CDR3 in DNA: TGTGCCAGCAGCTTAGGGCCGGGGGGAACTGAAGCTTTCTTT.

The rearrangement joins TRBV28 to TRBJ1-4, with 9 bases matching TRBD1. CDR1 is MDHEN, CDR2 SYDVKM, per germline. The CDR3 spans 13 residues. The ends lost 9 bases at V and 3 bases at J; junction bases unmatched: 2. CDR3: CARGDRANEKLFF. DNA for the CDR3: TGTGCCAGGGGGGACAGGGCTAATGAAAAACTGTTTTTT. Supplemented by reference TRBV28 and TRBJ1-4, the full variable domain reads DVKVTQSSRYLVKRTGEKVFLECVQDMDHENMFWYRQDPGLGLRLIYFSYDVKMKEKGDIPEGYSVSREKKERFSLILESASTNQTSMYLCARGDRANEKLFFGSGTQLSVL.

There are a few counts of this clone. The chain recombines TRBV7-8 with TRBJ1-6; D is possibly TRBD1 (5 bases). Germline V CDR1 and CDR2: SGHVS, FQNEAQ. The CDR3 sequence is 20 residues long. Trimming removed 1 base at V and 0 bases at J, with 19 bases between. CDR3 in DNA: TGTGCCAGCAGCTTAGATCCCCGCCAGGGTTGGAGCTCCTATAATTCACCCCTCCACTTT. This translates into CASSLDPRQGWSSYNSPLHF.

This clone was detected only a few times. The chain recombines TRBV5-1 with TRBJ1-1; D is possibly TRBD1 (5 bases). Trimming took 5 bases from V and 1 from J, leaving 12 bases between them. Germline V gene lookup returns CDR1 SGHRS and CDR2 YFSETQ. The CDR3 runs to 14 residues. This CDR3 is CASRVTGANTEAFF. The CDR3 bases are TGCGCCAGCAGAGTTACAGGAGCGAACACTGAAGCTTTCTTT.

The CDR3 nucleotides read TGCAGCGTCATGACAGGGGCAGATGGCTACACCTTC. Protein sequence: CSVMTGADGYTF. The chain has TRBV29-1 and TRBJ1-2; 8 nucleotides line up with TRBD1. The CDR3 length is 12 residues. CDR1 is SQVTM, CDR2 ANQGSEA, per germline. The J segment lost 6 bases and the V segment lost 6 bases, leaving 6 bases of the junction unmatched. The variable domain in full, with the rest retrieved from reference TRBV29-1 and TRBJ1-2, is SAVISQKPSRDICQRGTSLTIQCQVDSQVTMMFWYRQQPGQSLTLIATANQGSEATYESGFVIDKFPISRPNLTFSTLTVSNMSPEDSSIYLCSVMTGADGYTFGSGTRLTVV.

CDR3 loop: CASSRQGASGYEQYF. CDR3 sequence (DNA): TGTGCCAGCAGCCGACAGGGGGCGAGTGGCTACGAGCAGTACTTC. V is TRBV9 and J is TRBJ2-7; 10 nucleotides agree with TRBD1. With V trimmed by 4 bases and J by 3 bases, 7 bases remained unmatched. The CDR3 consists of 15 residues. The germline V gene has CDR1 SGDLS and CDR2 YYNGEE.

This clone was counted only a few times. This rearrangement joins TRBV18 to TRBJ1-4; no clear D gene. V dropped 5 bases and J dropped 0 bases, with 7 bases sitting between them. From germline, CDR1 is KGHSH and CDR2 LQKENI. The CDR3 loop spans 14 amino acids. CDR3 DNA sequence: TGTGCCAGCTCAGGAGGTGCAACTAATGAAAAACTGTTTTTT. This translates into CASSGGATNEKLFF.

This clone was recorded a few times. The gene calls are TRBV19 and TRBJ2-4, with a weak D call TRBD1 (5 bases). Germline V lookup: CDR1 LNHDA, CDR2 SQIVND (reference sequence). V was shortened by 3 bases and J by 6 bases, with 15 bases between the two germline ends. This CDR3 has 15 amino acids. CDR3 sequence reads: CASSMLVQGRNIQYF. The DNA of the CDR3 is TGTGCCAGTAGTATGCTCGTGCAGGGTCGAAACATTCAGTACTTC.

In its sample, this clone was seen many times. V gene TRBV11-3 combines with J gene TRBJ2-2, with D perhaps matching TRBD1 (6 bases). The CDR3 covers 18 residues. The V end lost 0 bases, the J end lost 0 bases, and 14 bases lay between the germline ends. CDR1 and CDR2 (germline): SGHNT, YENEEA. In nucleotides, the CDR3 is TGTGCCAGCAGCTTAGATCGGGGACACCGCACGAACACCGGGGAGCTGTTTTTT. Translating it yields CASSLDRGHRTNTGELFF.

V usage is TRBV7-9 and J usage is TRBJ2-7, with 7 bases that match TRBD1. This CDR3 is 15 amino acids long. CDR1 is SEHNR, CDR2 FQNEAQ, per germline (reference sequence). Trimming removed 5 bases from V and 2 bases from J; junction bases left unmatched: 9. CDR3 coding DNA: TGTGCCAGCAGCACGAGATCAGGGGGAACCTACGAGCAGTACTTC. It is translated as CASSTRSGGTYEQYF.

This clone was detected a few times. The J gene is TRBJ1-5, the V gene TRBV28; TRBD1 might be the D (5 bases). The germline gives CDR1 MDHEN, CDR2 SYDVKM. The CDR3 loop spans 17 amino acids. V was clipped by 3 bases and J by 5 bases, with 20 bases between them. CDR3 in amino acids: CASSFVGGRVGDQPQHF. The CDR3 region has the DNA TGTGCCAGCAGTTTCGTCGGGGGAAGGGTGGGAGATCAGCCCCAGCATTTT.

V usage is TRBV7-3 and J usage is TRBJ2-2, with TRBD1 as a possible D gene (5 bases). Germline-derived CDR1 and CDR2 are SGHTA and FQGTGA. Trimming cost V 5 bases and J 1 base, with 14 bases left between them. The CDR3 runs to 16 residues. This CDR3 is CASSKQGARNTGELFF. The DNA of the CDR3 is TGTGCCAGCAGCAAGCAGGGTGCGCGGAACACCGGGGAGCTGTTTTTT. Full variable domain (rest looked up from reference TRBV7-3 and TRBJ2-2): GAGVSQTPSNKVTEKGKYVELRCDPISGHTALYWYRQSLGQGPEFLIYFQGTGAADDSGLPNDRFFAVRPEGSVSTLKIQRTERGDSAVYLCASSKQGARNTGELFFGEGSRLTVL.